This T cell receptor (beta chain) appears in the sequencing data of a study of cytomegalovirus exposure and HLA in healthy donors (TCRdb year 2017). A note on the overall study: In an earlier analysis of about 560 of the donors, 276 Gb of sequence data and some 100 million unique TCR beta sequences from 150 million to 200 million T cells were reported. An early release covering 550 to 700 HLA-typed donors comprised about 300 gigabases of sequencing data and 65 million to 100 million unique TCR sequences. Of the approximately 400 genotyped donors, about 80% fell in the genetic ancestry cluster associated with self-reported Caucasian donors. The study aimed to test whether signatures of past pathogen exposure could be identified by cataloging public T cell receptors. Using immunosequencing, the study profiled T cell repertoires from roughly 650 subjects and related those repertoires to cytomegalovirus serostatus. In addition to the first cohort of approximately 670 subjects, a separate validation cohort of approximately 130 different subjects was used. To predict cytomegalovirus infection status, the study brought together high-throughput TCR immunosequencing, statistical association of individual TCRs with disease status, and machine learning. A later analysis re-analyzed previously published TCR beta repertoires from about 730 donors and added high-resolution HLA genotyping to study TCR occurrence patterns. In the later analysis, no new phenotypic data were used to find candidate immune exposures; instead, reliance was placed on TCR beta sequences and their occurrence across donors. In an earlier analysis of a few hundred of the donors, high-throughput TCR beta sequencing was used to judge whether each TCR beta V gene segment behaved as functional or pseudogenic. Donor age, sex, ethnicity and CMV serostatus were collected together with the repertoire data. A later genetic analysis used genome-wide SNP genotypes for about 60% of the roughly 670 donors, treating that subset as a discovery cohort. Every repertoire in the discovery cohort had been generated on one and the same sequencing platform. Both class I and class II loci were covered by HLA typing, at four-digit resolution. Typing coverage differed by locus: A, B, C, DRB1 and DQB1 were typed in roughly 620-630 donors, DQA1 in about 560, DPA1 in 600 to 610, and DPB1 in around 490. Because of strong linkage in the cohort, roughly five DR-DQ haplotypes were treated as single units for association and clustering. Among approximately 370 genotyped donors of the cohort, an average of roughly 230,000 unique TCR beta nucleotide sequences was sequenced per donor, of which 15% to 20% were non-productive. Paper-wide results and their limitations: When HLA alleles, especially DR and DQ, strongly co-occurred, TCR associations were difficult to assign to individual alleles. Most TCR sequences were observed very rarely across donors, whereas some public TCRs were present in many individuals. According to the authors, the approach could potentially be generalized to other disease states and immunological phenotypes. Roughly uniform sequencing depth across donors was assumed in presence/absence analyses, although this assumption may not hold. A few of the identified cytomegalovirus-associated TCR beta chains were confirmed in vitro to be specific for cytomegalovirus antigens. Compared with the 666-donor mean, donors in an Asian-associated ancestry cluster had fewer N-insertions in productive TCRs, according to a later genetic analysis. A later analysis found that TCR association rates varied across HLA loci, with DRB1 alleles showing the most associated TCRs and HLA-C alleles the fewest. In a later analysis, most CMV-associated TCR beta chains were found to appear HLA-restricted, with HLA associations seemingly driven largely by CMV exposure. Linkage disequilibrium might explain the correlated functional status among segregating V segments, but an unknown experimental factor could not be ruled out. The classifier was reported to diagnose cytomegalovirus status with high specificity and sensitivity in both the original cohort and the validation cohort. Because HLA typing was missing for some donors at each locus, association tests included only the typed subset. A further reported finding was that TCR beta sequences accurately predicted the HLA-A and HLA-B alleles for most subjects in the first cohort. Some IMGT-functional V segments, including TRBV6-2 and TRBV6-3, could not be distinguished by the 87-base-pair reads and were therefore excluded. A total of fewer than 200 TCR beta chains were listed by the study as associated with cytomegalovirus. Specific HLA alleles were associated with about 17,000 TCR beta sequences at a false discovery rate of 0.05 in a later analysis. V-gene and J-gene trimming of TCR beta chains was associated with a missense DCLRE1C variant in a later genetic analysis, and the association was replicated in an independent cohort. The cohort was sequenced for TCR beta chains only, and without alpha or paired-chain data the features that could be detected were limited. CMV serostatus was the only immune exposure information available for the cohort. A group of highly shared sequence variants was considered likely to be a technical artifact of the sequencing pipeline. In a later analysis, several top co-occurrence clusters were reported to appear linked to parvovirus B19, influenza, CMV and Epstein-Barr virus. Compared with equally common non-associated chains, HLA-associated TCR beta chains in a later analysis were more clonally expanded and had lower generation probabilities. In an earlier analysis of fewer than 750 of the donors, most TCR beta V segments were observed in productive rearrangements about 87% or about 30% of the time, broadly matching IMGT annotations. The earlier analysis of 587 of the donors excluded roughly 16 rarely observed V segments, including chromosome 9 orphons, because counts were too low.

Libraries were constructed by the immunoSEQ multiplex PCR assay. For the multiplex PCR, a mixture combining 60 forward primers for TCR Vbeta segments and 13 reverse primers for TCR Jbeta segments was used. Amplification of the CDR3 region of rearranged TCR beta genes was performed with a multiplex PCR assay on genomic DNA. Amplified TCR beta libraries were sequenced as 87-base-pair reads on the Illumina HiSeq System. In the paper's pipeline: A later analysis counted about 82 million unique TCR beta chains across the 640 or so repertoires, and around 9.9 million of these chains were shared by at least two donors. To remove PCR and sequencing errors, raw reads were error-corrected and collapsed into unique sequences using a nearest-neighbor algorithm that merged closely related sequences. V, D and J gene segments were assigned by aligning CDR3 sequences to IMGT reference sequences. For a sequence to be retained, a match of at least six nucleotides was required to both a V gene segment and a J gene segment. A rearrangement counted as productive if the CDR3 had no stop codons and remained in frame with V and J, and every other rearrangement counted as non-productive. Following IMGT convention, CDR3 was defined as the stretch from the second conserved V-encoded cysteine up to the conserved J-encoded phenylalanine. The earlier analysis of approximately 500 of the donors excluded sequences that lacked an unambiguous match to a single V gene segment. In an earlier analysis of approximately 590 of the donors, V segments were called functional above 56.7% productive rearrangements and were called segregating when the between-donor standard deviation exceeded 5%. A statistical classification framework was developed to diagnose cytomegalovirus status using the catalog of TCR beta chain sequences. In a later analysis, V and J genes were assigned by comparing TCR nucleotide sequences against IMGT/GENE-DB human TR gene sequences. A later analysis assigned CDR3 sequences and most-parsimonious VDJ recombination scenarios with the TCRdist pipeline. A later analysis defined each TCR beta chain by its CDR3 amino acid sequence plus V-gene family, and excluded reads lacking a unique V-gene family. A later analysis removed 592 highly shared, low-generation-probability nucleotide sequences to deal with suspected cross-contamination and a sequencing artifact. For each public chain, a later analysis derived a clonal expansion index from normalized ranks of inferred template counts within each repertoire. In a later analysis, generation probabilities were computed with a VDJ recombination model fitted to out-of-frame rearrangements, and the resulting probabilities were checked against IGoR. A later analysis scored TCR-TCR, TCR-HLA and TCR-CMV co-occurrence with hypergeometric tests, applying a repertoire-size bias correction to TCR pairs. In a later analysis, false discovery rates were estimated by permuting HLA or CMV assignments 20 times. In a later analysis, co-occurring TCRs were grouped using DBSCAN, with TCRdist sequence similarity added in when clustering inside HLA-allele-positive subsets. Repertoires with fewer than 30,000 or more than 120,000 public chains were left out of co-occurrence clustering, as were a handful of repertoires with anomalous nucleotide sharing. Here the immuneACCESS table is served through TCRdb, limited to in-frame sequences with V and J called. Missing clones are a known gap in these copies; in checked studies unresolved V genes cover under half, and the rest lacks a known reason. V, J and clone size derive from that table, while D and trimming were established from the DNA sequence. The sample profile shows 120,000 to 150,000 clones; approximately 79% of them were found once. The ten largest clonotypes hold approximately 1% of the sample.

From its cysteine to its phenylalanine, the CDR3 spans 16 amino acids. The DNA shown is the 48-base CDR3, in frame from base 1. Based on the germline V gene (reference sequence), the CDR1 and CDR2 sequences are LNHDA and SQIVND. Trimming costs V 1 base and J 3 bases, and their ends lie 15 bases apart. Comment on this clone: Its antigen is not yet known. Base quality data are lacking; no much larger clone is found one base away.

The cohort consisted of some 730 healthy bone marrow donors. Cohort members were all nominally healthy when sampled, although unrecorded immune exposures were likely present. The donor tested CMV seronegative and was one of the 352 seronegative cohort members. Each donor provided a peripheral blood sample, and peripheral blood mononuclear cells were used for TCR beta sequencing. Genomic DNA extraction from the blood cell samples was performed with the Qiagen DNeasy Blood Extraction Kit. The chain is encoded by TRBV19 joined to TRBJ1-1; matching of 5 bases hints at TRBD1 as the D gene. The sequencing sample was made of PBMCs. The TCR sequence derives from a man younger than 30 in good health and CMV-seronegative. Here the CDR3 is given as CASSIGRERWDTEAFF. The DNA sequence is TGTGCCAGTAGTATAGGCAGGGAAAGGTGGGACACTGAAGCTTTCTTT. With the portions outside the CDR3 filled from the reference TRBV19 and TRBJ1-1 genes, the complete variable region becomes DGGITQSPKYLFRKEGQNVTLSCEQNLNHDAMYWYRQDPGQGLRLIYYSQIVNDFQKGDIAEGYSVSREKKESFPLTVTSAQKNPTAFYLCASSIGRERWDTEAFFGQGTRLTVV.